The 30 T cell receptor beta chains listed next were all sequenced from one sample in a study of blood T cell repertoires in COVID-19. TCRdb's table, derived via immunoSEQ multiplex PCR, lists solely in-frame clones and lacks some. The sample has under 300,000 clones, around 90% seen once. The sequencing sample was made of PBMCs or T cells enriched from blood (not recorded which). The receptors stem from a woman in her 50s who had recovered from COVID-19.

The CDR3 bases are TGTGCCAGCAGCTTAGATGGCGGGAGCGGTGAGACCCAGTACTTC. It specifies CASSLDGGSGETQYF. The chain joins TRBV11-2 to TRBJ2-5, with 7 bases that match TRBD2. This CDR3 comprises 15 residues. The junction had 6 bases not matched to a gene; V was cut back by 0 bases and J by 5 bases. The V gene's germline CDR1 is SGHAT and CDR2 FQNNGV.

The CDR3 nucleotides are TGTGCCAGCAGCGTAGGAGGGACTAGCGGGAGGGCCCCCTACAATGAGCAGTTCTTC. This gives the protein CASSVGGTSGRAPYNEQFF. The chain carries TRBV9 and TRBJ2-1; TRBD2 agrees at 16 bases. The CDR3 runs to 19 residues. J lost 2 bases, V lost 0 bases, and 5 bases had no gene match. Germline CDR1 and CDR2: SGDLS and YYNGEE.

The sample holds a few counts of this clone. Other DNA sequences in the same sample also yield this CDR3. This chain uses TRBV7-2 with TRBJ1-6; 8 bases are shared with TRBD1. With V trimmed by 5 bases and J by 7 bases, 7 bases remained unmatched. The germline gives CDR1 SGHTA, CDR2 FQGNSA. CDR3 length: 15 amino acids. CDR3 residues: CASSPRQGRNSPLHF. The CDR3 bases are TGTGCCAGCAGCCCGCGACAGGGGCGGAATTCACCCCTCCACTTT.

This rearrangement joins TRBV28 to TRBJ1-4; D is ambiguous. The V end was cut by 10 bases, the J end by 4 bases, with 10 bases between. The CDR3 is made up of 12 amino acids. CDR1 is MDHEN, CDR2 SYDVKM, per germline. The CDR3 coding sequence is TGTGCCACCCGGTGGAGTAATGAAAAACTGTTTTTT. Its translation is CATRWSNEKLFF.

The chain's CDR3 is CASSLAGGGYTF. The CDR3 DNA reads as TGTGCCAGCAGCTTAGCCGGCGGGGGCTACACCTTC. The V and J genes are TRBV7-2 and TRBJ1-2; D is ambiguous. Germline CDR1 reads SGHTA; CDR2 reads FQGNSA. This CDR3 spans 12 amino acids. V was trimmed by 0 bases and J by 8 bases, leaving 7 bases between them.

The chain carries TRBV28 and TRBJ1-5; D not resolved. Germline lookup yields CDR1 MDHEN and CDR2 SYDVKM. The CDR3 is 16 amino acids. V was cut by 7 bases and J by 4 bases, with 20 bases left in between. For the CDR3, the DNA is TGTGCCAGCATCCCCCCCTTTTCTTCTTCGAATCAGCCCCAGCATTTT. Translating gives CASIPPFSSSNQPQHF.

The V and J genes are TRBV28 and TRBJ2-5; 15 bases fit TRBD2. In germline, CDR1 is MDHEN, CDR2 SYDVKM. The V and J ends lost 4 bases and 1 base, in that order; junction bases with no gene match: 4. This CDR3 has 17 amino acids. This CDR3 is CASSSEGLAGGQETQYF. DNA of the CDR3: TGTGCCAGCAGTTCCGAGGGACTAGCGGGGGGCCAAGAGACCCAGTACTTC. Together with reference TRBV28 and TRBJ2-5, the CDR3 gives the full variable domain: DVKVTQSSRYLVKRTGEKVFLECVQDMDHENMFWYRQDPGLGLRLIYFSYDVKMKEKGDIPEGYSVSREKKERFSLILESASTNQTSMYLCASSSEGLAGGQETQYFGPGTRLLVL.

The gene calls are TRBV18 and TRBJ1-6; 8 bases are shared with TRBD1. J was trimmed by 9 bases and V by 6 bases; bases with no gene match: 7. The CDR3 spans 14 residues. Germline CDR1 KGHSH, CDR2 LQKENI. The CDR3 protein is CASSQDRVASPLHF. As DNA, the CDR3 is TGTGCCAGCTCCCAGGACAGGGTGGCTTCACCCCTCCACTTT.

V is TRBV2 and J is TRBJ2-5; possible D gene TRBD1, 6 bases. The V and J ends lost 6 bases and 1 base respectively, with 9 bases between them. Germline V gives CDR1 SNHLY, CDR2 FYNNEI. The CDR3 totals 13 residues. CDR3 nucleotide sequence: TGTGCCAGCAGCGGACAGTTCCAAGAGACCCAGTACTTC. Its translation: CASSGQFQETQYF.

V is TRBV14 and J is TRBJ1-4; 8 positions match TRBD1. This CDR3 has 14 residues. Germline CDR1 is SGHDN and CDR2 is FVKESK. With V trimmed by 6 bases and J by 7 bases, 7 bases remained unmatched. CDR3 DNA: TGTGCCAGCAGAAGGACAGGGTCTTCTGAAAAACTGTTTTTT. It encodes CASRRTGSSEKLFF.

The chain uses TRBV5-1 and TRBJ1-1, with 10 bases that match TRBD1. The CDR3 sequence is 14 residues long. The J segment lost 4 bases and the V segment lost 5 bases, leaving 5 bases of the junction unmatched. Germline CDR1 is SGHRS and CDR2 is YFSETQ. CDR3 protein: CASRTTGGLTEAFF. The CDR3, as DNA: TGCGCCAGCAGGACGACAGGGGGCCTCACTGAAGCTTTCTTT.

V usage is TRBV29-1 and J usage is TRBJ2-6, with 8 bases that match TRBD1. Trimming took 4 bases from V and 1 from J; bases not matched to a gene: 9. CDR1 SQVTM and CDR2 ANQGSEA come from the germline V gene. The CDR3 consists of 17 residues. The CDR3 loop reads CSVAEQGVMSGANVLTF. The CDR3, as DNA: TGCAGCGTTGCCGAACAGGGGGTTATGTCTGGGGCCAACGTCCTGACTTTC.

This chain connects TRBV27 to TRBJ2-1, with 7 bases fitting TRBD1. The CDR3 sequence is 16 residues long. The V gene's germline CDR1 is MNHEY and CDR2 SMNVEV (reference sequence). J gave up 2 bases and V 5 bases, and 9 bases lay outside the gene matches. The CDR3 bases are TGTGCCAGCAGTATGAGGGGGCGGATGACCTACAATGAGCAGTTCTTC. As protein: CASSMRGRMTYNEQFF.

CDR3: CASSSGQVNGELFF. The CDR3, as DNA: TGCGCCAGCAGCTCGGGACAGGTGAACGGGGAGCTGTTTTTT. This rearrangement joins TRBV5-1 to TRBJ2-2, with 8 bases lining up with TRBD1. With 3 bases clipped from V and 7 bases from J, the junction kept 5 bases outside the gene matches. This CDR3 region has 14 residues. Per the germline V gene, CDR1 is SGHRS and CDR2 is YFSETQ. The whole variable domain, filled in from reference TRBV5-1 and TRBJ2-2, reads KAGVTQTPRYLIKTRGQQVTLSCSPISGHRSVSWYQQTPGQGLQFLFEYFSETQRNKGNFPGRFSGRQFSNSRSEMNVSTLELGDSALYLCASSSGQVNGELFFGEGSRLTVL.

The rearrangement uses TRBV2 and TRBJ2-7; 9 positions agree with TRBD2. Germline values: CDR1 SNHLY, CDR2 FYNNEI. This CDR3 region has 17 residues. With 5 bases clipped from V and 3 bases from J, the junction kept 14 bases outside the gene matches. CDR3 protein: CASSTGTSSRKGYEQYF. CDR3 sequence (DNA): TGTGCCAGCAGTACTGGGACTAGCTCCCGGAAGGGCTACGAGCAGTACTTC.

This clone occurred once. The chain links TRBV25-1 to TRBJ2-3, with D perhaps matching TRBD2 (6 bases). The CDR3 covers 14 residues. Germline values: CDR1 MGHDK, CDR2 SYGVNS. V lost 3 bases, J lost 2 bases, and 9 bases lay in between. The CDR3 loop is CASSDLALTDTQYF. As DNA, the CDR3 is TGTGCCAGCAGTGATCTAGCGCTCACAGATACGCAGTATTTT.

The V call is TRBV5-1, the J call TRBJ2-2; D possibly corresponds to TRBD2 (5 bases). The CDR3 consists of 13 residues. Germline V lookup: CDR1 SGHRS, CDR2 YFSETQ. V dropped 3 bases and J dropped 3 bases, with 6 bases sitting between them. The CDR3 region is CASSSGYTGELFF. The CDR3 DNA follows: TGCGCCAGCAGCTCGGGGTACACCGGGGAGCTGTTTTTT.

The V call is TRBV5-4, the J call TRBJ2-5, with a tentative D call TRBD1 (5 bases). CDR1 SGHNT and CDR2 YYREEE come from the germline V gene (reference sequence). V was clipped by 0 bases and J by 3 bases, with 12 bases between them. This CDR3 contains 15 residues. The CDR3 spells CASSLVSGNEETQYF. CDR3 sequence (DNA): TGTGCCAGCAGCTTGGTGTCAGGGAATGAAGAGACCCAGTACTTC.

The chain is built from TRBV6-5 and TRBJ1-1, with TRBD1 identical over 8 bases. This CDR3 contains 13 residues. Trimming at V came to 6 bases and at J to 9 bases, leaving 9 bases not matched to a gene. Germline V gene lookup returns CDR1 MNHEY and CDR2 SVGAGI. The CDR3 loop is CASRLKDRDKAFF. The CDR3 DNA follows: TGTGCCAGCAGATTGAAGGACAGGGATAAAGCTTTCTTT.

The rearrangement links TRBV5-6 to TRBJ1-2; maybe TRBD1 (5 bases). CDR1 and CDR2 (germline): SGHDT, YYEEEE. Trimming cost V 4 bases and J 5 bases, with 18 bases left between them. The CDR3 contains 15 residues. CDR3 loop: CASSPGGPGPYGYTF. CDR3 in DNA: TGTGCCAGCAGCCCGGGGGGACCAGGGCCTTATGGCTACACCTTC.

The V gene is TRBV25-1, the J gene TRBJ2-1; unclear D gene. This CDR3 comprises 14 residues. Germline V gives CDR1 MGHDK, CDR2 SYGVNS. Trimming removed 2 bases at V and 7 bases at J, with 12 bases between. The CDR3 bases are TGTGCCAGCAGTGAAAGTCAGAAGCGAAATGAGCAGTTCTTC. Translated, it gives CASSESQKRNEQFF.

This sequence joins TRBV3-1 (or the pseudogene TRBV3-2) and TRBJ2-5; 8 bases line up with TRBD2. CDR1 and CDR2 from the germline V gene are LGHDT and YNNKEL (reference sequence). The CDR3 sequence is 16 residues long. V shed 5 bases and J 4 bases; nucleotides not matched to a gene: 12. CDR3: CASSLPSTSAGETQYF. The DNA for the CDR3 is TGTGCCAGCAGCTTACCCTCGACTAGCGCGGGAGAGACCCAGTACTTC.

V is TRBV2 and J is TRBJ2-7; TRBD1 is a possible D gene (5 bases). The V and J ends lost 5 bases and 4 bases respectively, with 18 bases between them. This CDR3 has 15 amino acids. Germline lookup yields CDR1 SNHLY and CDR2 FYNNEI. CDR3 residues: CASSIRQIITYEQYF. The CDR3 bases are TGTGCCAGCAGTATACGACAGATAATAACGTACGAGCAGTACTTC.

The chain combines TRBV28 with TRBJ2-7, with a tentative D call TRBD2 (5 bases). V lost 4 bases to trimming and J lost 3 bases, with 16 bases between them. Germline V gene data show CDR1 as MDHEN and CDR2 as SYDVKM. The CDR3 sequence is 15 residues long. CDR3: CASSSSSRGLYEQYF. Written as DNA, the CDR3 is TGTGCCAGCAGTTCCTCCTCTCGGGGTCTCTACGAGCAGTACTTC. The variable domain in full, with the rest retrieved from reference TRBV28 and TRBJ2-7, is DVKVTQSSRYLVKRTGEKVFLECVQDMDHENMFWYRQDPGLGLRLIYFSYDVKMKEKGDIPEGYSVSREKKERFSLILESASTNQTSMYLCASSSSSRGLYEQYFGPGTRLTVT.

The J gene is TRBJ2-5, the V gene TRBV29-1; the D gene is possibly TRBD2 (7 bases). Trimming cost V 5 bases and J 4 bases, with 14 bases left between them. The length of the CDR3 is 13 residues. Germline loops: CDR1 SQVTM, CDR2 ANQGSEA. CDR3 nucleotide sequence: TGCAGCGTTCATTGGGGGGGCCGAGAGACCCAGTACTTC. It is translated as CSVHWGGRETQYF.

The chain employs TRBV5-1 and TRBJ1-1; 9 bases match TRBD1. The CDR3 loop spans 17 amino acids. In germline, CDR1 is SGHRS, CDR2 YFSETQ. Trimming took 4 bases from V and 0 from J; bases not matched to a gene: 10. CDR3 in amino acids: CASSGRTGASMNTEAFF. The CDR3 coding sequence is TGCGCCAGCAGCGGCCGGACAGGGGCTAGCATGAACACTGAAGCTTTCTTT. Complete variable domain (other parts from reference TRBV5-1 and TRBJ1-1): KAGVTQTPRYLIKTRGQQVTLSCSPISGHRSVSWYQQTPGQGLQFLFEYFSETQRNKGNFPGRFSGRQFSNSRSEMNVSTLELGDSALYLCASSGRTGASMNTEAFFGQGTRLTVV.

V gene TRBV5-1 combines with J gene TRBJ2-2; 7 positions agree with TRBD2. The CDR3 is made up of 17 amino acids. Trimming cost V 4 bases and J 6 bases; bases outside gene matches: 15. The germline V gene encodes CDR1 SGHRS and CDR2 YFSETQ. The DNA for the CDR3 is TGCGCCAGCAGCGGCAGCGCGGGAGTCTCTTTAGCCGGGGAGCTGTTTTTT. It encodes CASSGSAGVSLAGELFF.

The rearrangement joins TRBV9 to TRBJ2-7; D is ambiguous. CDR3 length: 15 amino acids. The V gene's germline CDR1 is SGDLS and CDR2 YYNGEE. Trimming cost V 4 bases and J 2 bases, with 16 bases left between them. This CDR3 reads CASSPTNSPPYEQYF. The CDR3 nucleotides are TGTGCCAGCAGCCCAACCAACTCCCCGCCCTACGAGCAGTACTTC.

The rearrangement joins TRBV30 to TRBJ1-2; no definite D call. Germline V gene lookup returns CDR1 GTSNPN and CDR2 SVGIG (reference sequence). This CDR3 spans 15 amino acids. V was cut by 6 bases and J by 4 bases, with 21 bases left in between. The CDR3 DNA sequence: TGTGCCTGTTACCCAGGATCTGGGTTGGGCTATGGCTACACCTTC. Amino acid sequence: CACYPGSGLGYGYTF.

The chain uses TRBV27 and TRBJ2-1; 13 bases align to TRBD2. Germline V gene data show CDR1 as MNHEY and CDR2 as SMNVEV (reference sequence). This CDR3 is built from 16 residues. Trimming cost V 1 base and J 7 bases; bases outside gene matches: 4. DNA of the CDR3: TGTGCCAGCAGTTTATTGACTAGCGGGAGGAGGAATGAGCAGTTCTTC. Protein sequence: CASSLLTSGRRNEQFF.